One sample yielded the 14 T cell receptor beta chains listed below, sequenced in a study of blood T cells in healthy people across ages. Next came a second PCR, run for 7 to 11 cycles, which used a sample-barcoded 5' primer along with a J-beta primer mix. MiXCR was run by TCRdb on the 5' RACE reads, yielding one entry per CDR3 protein. The sample shows some 1.7 million distinct CDR3 sequences, 28% of them seen only once. Material: blood. These receptors were collected from a woman between 25 and 40 years old in good health.

Of note for this clonotype: The junction does not match germline at one end; this may be a read error. The gene calls are TRBV15 and TRBJ2-5, with D possibly being TRBD1 or TRBD2 (5 bases each). The germline gives CDR1 LNHNV, CDR2 YYDKDF (reference sequence). The CDR3 runs to 14 residues. The CDR3, as DNA: TGTGCCACCAGCAACGGGGCGGTTCGAGAGGCCCAGTACTTC. It specifies CATSNGAVREAQYF.

This clonotype was detected many times. The chain is built from TRBV15 and TRBJ1-2; 8 bases match TRBD1. The junction had 8 bases not matched to a gene; V was cut back by 0 bases and J by 8 bases. From germline, CDR1 is LNHNV and CDR2 YYDKDF (reference sequence). CDR3 length: 15 amino acids. The DNA of the CDR3 is TGTGCCACCAGCAGAGAGCCTACAGGGGGAAAAGGCTACACCTTC. This sequence encodes CATSREPTGGKGYTF. Full variable domain (missing parts from reference TRBV15 and TRBJ1-2): DAMVIQNPRYQVTQFGKPVTLSCSQTLNHNVMYWYQQKSSQAPKLLFHYYDKDFNNEADTPDNFQSRRPNTSFCFLDIRSPGLGDTAMYLCATSREPTGGKGYTFGSGTRLTVV.

This clonotype was seen ten or more times. This CDR3 is CASSWTGSYGYTF. CDR3 nucleotide sequence: TGTGCCAGCAGCTGGACAGGTTCCTATGGCTACACCTTC. V usage is TRBV7-9 and J usage is TRBJ1-2; TRBD1 matches at 7 bases. V lost 4 bases to trimming and J lost 4 bases; unmatched junction nucleotides: 3. Germline V gene lookup returns CDR1 SEHNR and CDR2 FQNEAQ (reference sequence). CDR3 length: 13 amino acids.

The chain uses TRBV19 and TRBJ1-2; 9 bases are a match to TRBD1. The ends lost 4 bases at V and 7 bases at J; junction bases unmatched: 10. The germline V gene has CDR1 LNHDA and CDR2 SQIVND (reference sequence). The CDR3 is made up of 15 amino acids. The CDR3 nucleotides are TGTGCCAGTAGTACTACGGGGACAGGGAAGGCTGGCTACACCTTC. Its protein product is CASSTTGTGKAGYTF.

This clonotype was found a few times. The V call is TRBV20-1, the J call TRBJ2-3; no definite D call. Trimming cost V 5 bases and J 0 bases, with 18 bases left between them. Per germline, CDR1 DFQATT and CDR2 SNEGSKA (reference sequence). The CDR3 runs to 16 residues. In DNA, the CDR3 is TGCAGTGCTTTCCCCTTAGCTGAGCTTAGCACAGATACGCAGTATTTT. It translates to CSAFPLAELSTDTQYF.

Only a few counts were recorded for this clonotype. The V and J genes are TRBV4-1 and TRBJ1-2; D is unclear. From germline, CDR1 is MGHRA and CDR2 YSYEKL. Deletions cut 0 bases from V and 7 bases from J, with 18 bases between. The CDR3 length is 16 residues. CDR3 amino acids: CASSQDPPGRNGGYTF. The CDR3 DNA reads as TGCGCCAGCAGCCAAGATCCGCCAGGCCGCAATGGTGGCTACACCTTC.

CDR3 region: CASSTTEKLNTEAFF. CDR3 nucleotides: TGTGCCAGCAGTACGACAGAGAAATTGAACACTGAAGCTTTCTTT. The chain combines TRBV7-9 with TRBJ1-1, with TRBD1 as a possible D gene (5 bases). CDR1 and CDR2 from the germline V gene are SEHNR and FQNEAQ (reference sequence). The CDR3 has 15 amino acids. V lost 6 bases and J lost 0, with 14 bases in between.

The sample holds a few counts of this clonotype. The chain carries TRBV11-2 and TRBJ2-4; tentatively, D is TRBD1 (5 bases). Gene TRBJ2-7 matches the end of the DNA better, so the J call may be wrong. Germline-derived CDR1 and CDR2 are SGHAT and FQNNGV. The CDR3 has 15 residues. The CDR3 loop reads CASSLAQGFSYEQYF. The CDR3 DNA reads TGTGCCAGCAGCTTAGCTCAGGGATTCTCCTACGAGCAGTACTTC.

The V call is TRBV20-1, the J call TRBJ1-5, with TRBD1 matching 9 bases. The CDR3 contains 15 residues. Germline V lookup: CDR1 DFQATT, CDR2 SNEGSKA (reference sequence). V was clipped by 6 bases and J by 0 bases; unmatched bases: 6. CDR3 loop: CSARTGEDSNQPQHF. CDR3 coding DNA: TGCAGTGCAAGGACAGGGGAGGATAGCAATCAGCCCCAGCATTTT.

Only a few counts were recorded for this clonotype. The rearrangement uses TRBV28 and TRBJ2-7; no reliable D call. From germline, CDR1 is MDHEN and CDR2 SYDVKM. This CDR3 is built from 14 residues. The V end was cut by 3 bases, the J end by 3 bases, with 12 bases between. CDR3 amino acids: CASSLSPGFYEQYF. The CDR3 DNA reads TGTGCCAGCAGTTTGTCTCCAGGATTCTACGAGCAGTACTTC. Drawing the rest from reference TRBV28 and TRBJ2-7, the complete variable domain is DVKVTQSSRYLVKRTGEKVFLECVQDMDHENMFWYRQDPGLGLRLIYFSYDVKMKEKGDIPEGYSVSREKKERFSLILESASTNQTSMYLCASSLSPGFYEQYFGPGTRLTVT.

The chain couples TRBV11-2 to TRBJ2-3; D unclear. CDR1 SGHAT and CDR2 FQNNGV come from the germline V gene. The CDR3 extends over 13 amino acids. Trimming took off 8 bases at V and 0 bases at J, with 9 bases between the two ends. CDR3 loop: CASLPTSTDTQYF. DNA of the CDR3: TGTGCCAGCCTCCCCACAAGCACAGATACGCAGTATTTT.

This clonotype has at least ten counts. The genes are TRBV28 and TRBJ2-7; weak D call: TRBD2 (5 bases). CDR3 length: 13 residues. Germline loops: CDR1 MDHEN, CDR2 SYDVKM. Trimming took 10 bases from V and 0 from J, leaving 13 bases between them. CDR3 residues: CATLRTGSYEQYF. CDR3 DNA: TGTGCCACCCTCAGGACTGGCTCCTACGAGCAGTACTTC.

The chain is built from TRBV7-6 and TRBJ1-3; 8 bases are a match to TRBD1. Germline loops: CDR1 SGHVS, CDR2 FNYEAQ. The CDR3 covers 14 residues. Germline trimming cut 4 bases from V and 8 bases from J; bases unmatched to any gene: 7. The CDR3 protein is CASSSTGGADTIYF. The DNA of the CDR3 is TGTGCCAGCAGCTCCACAGGGGGGGCAGACACCATATATTTT. The whole variable domain, remainder taken from reference TRBV7-6 and TRBJ1-3, is GAGVSQSPRYKVTKRGQDVALRCDPISGHVSLYWYRQALGQGPEFLTYFNYEAQQDKSGLPNDRFSAERPEGSISTLTIQRTEQRDSAMYRCASSSTGGADTIYFGEGSWLTVV.

This clonotype was seen only a few times. The V call is TRBV5-1, the J call TRBJ2-1; tentative D call: TRBD1 (7 bases). The V and J ends lost 5 bases and 5 bases respectively, with 17 bases between them. Looked up from germline, CDR1 is SGHRS and CDR2 is YFSETQ. CDR3 size: 15 residues. Here the CDR3 reads CASRGPRDSDNEQFF. The CDR3 DNA sequence: TGCGCCAGCAGGGGACCGCGGGACAGCGACAATGAGCAGTTCTTC.